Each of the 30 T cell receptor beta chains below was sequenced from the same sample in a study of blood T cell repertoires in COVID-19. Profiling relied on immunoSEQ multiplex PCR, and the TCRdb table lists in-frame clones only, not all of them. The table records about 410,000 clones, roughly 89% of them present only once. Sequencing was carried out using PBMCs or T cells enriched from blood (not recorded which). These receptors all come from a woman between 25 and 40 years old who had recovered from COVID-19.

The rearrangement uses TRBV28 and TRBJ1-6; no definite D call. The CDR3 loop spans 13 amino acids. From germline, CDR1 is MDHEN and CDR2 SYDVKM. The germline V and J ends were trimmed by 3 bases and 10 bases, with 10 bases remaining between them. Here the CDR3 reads CASSFPSLSPLHF. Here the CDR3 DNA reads TGTGCCAGCAGTTTCCCCTCTTTGTCACCCCTCCACTTT.

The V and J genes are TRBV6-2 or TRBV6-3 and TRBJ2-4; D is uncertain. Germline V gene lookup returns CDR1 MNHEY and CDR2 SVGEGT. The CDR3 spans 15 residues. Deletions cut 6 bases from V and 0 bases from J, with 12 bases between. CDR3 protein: CASSQSILAKNIQYF. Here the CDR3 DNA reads TGTGCCAGCAGCCAGAGTATTCTAGCCAAAAACATTCAGTACTTC.

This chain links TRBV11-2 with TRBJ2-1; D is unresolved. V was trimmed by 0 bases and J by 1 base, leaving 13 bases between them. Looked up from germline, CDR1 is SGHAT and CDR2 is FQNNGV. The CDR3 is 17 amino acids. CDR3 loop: CASSLDRESRSYNEQFF. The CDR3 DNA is TGTGCCAGCAGCTTAGATCGCGAATCGAGGTCCTACAATGAGCAGTTCTTC. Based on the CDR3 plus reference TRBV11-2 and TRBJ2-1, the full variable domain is EAGVAQSPRYKIIEKRQSVAFWCNPISGHATLYWYQQILGQGPKLLIQFQNNGVVDDSQLPKDRFSAERLKGVDSTLKIQPAKLEDSAVYLCASSLDRESRSYNEQFFGPGTRLTVL.

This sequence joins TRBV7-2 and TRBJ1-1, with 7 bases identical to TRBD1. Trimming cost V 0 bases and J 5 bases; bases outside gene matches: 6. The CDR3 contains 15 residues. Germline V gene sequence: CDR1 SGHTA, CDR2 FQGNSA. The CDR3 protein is CASSLANRGWTEAFF. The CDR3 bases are TGTGCCAGCAGCTTAGCTAACAGGGGATGGACTGAAGCTTTCTTT.

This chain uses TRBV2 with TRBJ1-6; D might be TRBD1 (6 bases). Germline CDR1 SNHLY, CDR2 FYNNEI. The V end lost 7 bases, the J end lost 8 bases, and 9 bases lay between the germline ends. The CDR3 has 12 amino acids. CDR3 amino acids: CASIRGDSPLHF. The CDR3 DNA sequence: TGTGCCAGCATCAGGGGCGATTCACCCCTCCACTTT.

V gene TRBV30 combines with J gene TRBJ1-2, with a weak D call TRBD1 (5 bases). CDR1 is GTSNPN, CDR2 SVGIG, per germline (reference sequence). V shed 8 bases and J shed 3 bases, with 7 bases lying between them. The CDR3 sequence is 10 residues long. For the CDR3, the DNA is TGTGCCGCGGGGGACTATGGCTACACCTTC. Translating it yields CAAGDYGYTF.

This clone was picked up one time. CDR3 loop: CASSGNGGQETQYF. CDR3 DNA sequence: TGCGCCAGCAGCGGCAACGGGGGGCAAGAGACCCAGTACTTC. The chain uses TRBV5-1 and TRBJ2-5, with TRBD2 matching 7 bases. CDR1 is SGHRS and CDR2 is YFSETQ in the germline V gene. This CDR3 contains 14 residues. V trimming: 4 bases; J trimming: 2 bases; junction bases outside the gene matches: 5.

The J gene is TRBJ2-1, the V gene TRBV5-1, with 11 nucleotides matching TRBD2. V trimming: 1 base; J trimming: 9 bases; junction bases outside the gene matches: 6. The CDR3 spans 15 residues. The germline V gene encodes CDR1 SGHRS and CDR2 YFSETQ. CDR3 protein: CASSLLLSGRVEQFF. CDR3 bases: TGCGCCAGCAGCTTGCTACTTAGCGGGAGGGTTGAGCAGTTCTTC.

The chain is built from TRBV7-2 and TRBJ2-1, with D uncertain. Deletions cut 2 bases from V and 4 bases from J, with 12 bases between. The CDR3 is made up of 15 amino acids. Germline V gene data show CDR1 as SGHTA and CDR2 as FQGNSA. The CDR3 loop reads CASSLFQSTYNEQFF. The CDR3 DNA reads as TGTGCCAGCAGCTTATTTCAATCCACTTACAATGAGCAGTTCTTC.

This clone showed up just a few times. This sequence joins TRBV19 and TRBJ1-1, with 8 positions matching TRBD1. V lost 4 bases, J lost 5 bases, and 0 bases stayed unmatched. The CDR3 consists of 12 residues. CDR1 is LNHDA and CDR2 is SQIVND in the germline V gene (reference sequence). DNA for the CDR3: TGTGCCAGTAGTAACAGGGGGACTGAAGCTTTCTTT. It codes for CASSNRGTEAFF.

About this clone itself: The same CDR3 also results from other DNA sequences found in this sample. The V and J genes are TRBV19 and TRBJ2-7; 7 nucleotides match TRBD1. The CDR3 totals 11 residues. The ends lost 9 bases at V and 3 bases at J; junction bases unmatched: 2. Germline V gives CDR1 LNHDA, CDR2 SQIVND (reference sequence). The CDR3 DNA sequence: TGTGCCAGCAGACAGGGCTACGAGCAGTACTTC. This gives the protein CASRQGYEQYF. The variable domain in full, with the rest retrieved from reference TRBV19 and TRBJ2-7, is DGGITQSPKYLFRKEGQNVTLSCEQNLNHDAMYWYRQDPGQGLRLIYYSQIVNDFQKGDIAEGYSVSREKKESFPLTVTSAQKNPTAFYLCASRQGYEQYFGPGTRLTVT.

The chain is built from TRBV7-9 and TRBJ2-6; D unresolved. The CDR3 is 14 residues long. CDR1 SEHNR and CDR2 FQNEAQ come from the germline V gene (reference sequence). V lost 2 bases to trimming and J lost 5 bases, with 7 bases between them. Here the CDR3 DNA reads TGTGCCAGCAGCTTAATGAGTAGGGCCAACGTCCTGACTTTC. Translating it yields CASSLMSRANVLTF. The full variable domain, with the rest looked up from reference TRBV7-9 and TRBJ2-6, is DTGVSQNPRHKITKRGQNVTFRCDPISEHNRLYWYRQTLGQGPEFLTYFQNEAQLEKSRLLSDRFSAERPKGSFSTLEIQRTEQGDSAMYLCASSLMSRANVLTFGAGSRLTVL.

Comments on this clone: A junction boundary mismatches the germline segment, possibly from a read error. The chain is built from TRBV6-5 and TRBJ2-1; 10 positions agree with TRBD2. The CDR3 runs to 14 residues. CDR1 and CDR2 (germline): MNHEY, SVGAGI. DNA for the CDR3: TGTGCCGGCAGCGGGGGGGTCTCCTACAATGAGCAGTTCTTC. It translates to CAGSGGVSYNEQFF.

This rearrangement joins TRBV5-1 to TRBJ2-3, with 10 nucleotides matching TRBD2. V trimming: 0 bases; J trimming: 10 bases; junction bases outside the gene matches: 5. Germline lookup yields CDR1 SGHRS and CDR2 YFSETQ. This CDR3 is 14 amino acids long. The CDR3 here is CASSLEASGSAQYF. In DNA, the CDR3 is TGCGCCAGCAGCTTGGAGGCTAGCGGGAGTGCGCAGTATTTT.

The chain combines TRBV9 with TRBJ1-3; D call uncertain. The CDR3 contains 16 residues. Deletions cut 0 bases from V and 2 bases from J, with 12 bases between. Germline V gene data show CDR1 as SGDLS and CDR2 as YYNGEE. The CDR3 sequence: CASSVGQVTPGNTIYF. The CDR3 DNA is TGTGCCAGCAGCGTAGGTCAGGTAACTCCTGGAAACACCATATATTTT.

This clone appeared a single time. The CDR3 sequence is CASSSLTGSGQPQHF. The DNA of the CDR3 is TGTGCCAGCAGCTCCCTTACAGGGTCCGGTCAGCCCCAGCATTTT. This chain uses TRBV11-2 with TRBJ1-5; D is perhaps TRBD1 (6 bases). Trimming took 4 bases from V and 6 from J, leaving 16 bases between them. The CDR3 has 15 amino acids. CDR1 and CDR2 (germline): SGHAT, FQNNGV.

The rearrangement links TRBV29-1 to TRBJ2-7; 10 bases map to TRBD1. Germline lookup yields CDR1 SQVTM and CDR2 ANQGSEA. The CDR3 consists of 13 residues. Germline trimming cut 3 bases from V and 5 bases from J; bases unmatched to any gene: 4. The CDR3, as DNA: TGCAGCGTTGAGGGACAGGGGCGGGACGAGCAGTACTTC. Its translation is CSVEGQGRDEQYF.

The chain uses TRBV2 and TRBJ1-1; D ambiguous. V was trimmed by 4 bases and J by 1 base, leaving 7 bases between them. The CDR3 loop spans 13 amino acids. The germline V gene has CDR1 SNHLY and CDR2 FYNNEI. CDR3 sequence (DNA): TGTGCCAGCAGTGTTACAGCGAACACTGAAGCTTTCTTT. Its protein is CASSVTANTEAFF.

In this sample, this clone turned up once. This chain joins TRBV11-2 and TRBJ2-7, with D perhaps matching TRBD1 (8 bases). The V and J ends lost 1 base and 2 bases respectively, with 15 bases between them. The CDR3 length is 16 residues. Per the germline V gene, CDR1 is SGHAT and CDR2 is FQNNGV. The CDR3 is CASSLARTGTTYEQYF. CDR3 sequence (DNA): TGTGCCAGCAGCTTAGCTAGGACAGGGACTACCTACGAGCAGTACTTC.

This chain's CDR3 is CASSPRNTIYF. DNA of the CDR3: TGTGCCAGCAGTCCCCGGAACACCATATATTTT. The chain uses TRBV28 and TRBJ1-3; D not resolved. This CDR3 spans 11 amino acids. Between the trimmed V and J ends, which lost 5 bases and 7 bases, there was a span of 6 bases. Per the germline V gene, CDR1 is MDHEN and CDR2 is SYDVKM.

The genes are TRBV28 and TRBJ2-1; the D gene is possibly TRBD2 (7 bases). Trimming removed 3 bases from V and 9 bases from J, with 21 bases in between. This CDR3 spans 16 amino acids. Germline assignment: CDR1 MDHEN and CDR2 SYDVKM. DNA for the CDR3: TGTGCCAGCAGTTTGTTGCGGGGGCCAAGGTACGGTGAGCAGTTCTTC. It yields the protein CASSLLRGPRYGEQFF.

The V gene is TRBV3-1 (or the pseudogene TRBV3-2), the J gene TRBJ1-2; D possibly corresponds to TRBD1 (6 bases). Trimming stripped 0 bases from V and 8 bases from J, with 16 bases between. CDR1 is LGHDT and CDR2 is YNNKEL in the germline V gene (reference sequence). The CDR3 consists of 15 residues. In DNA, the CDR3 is TGTGCCAGCAGCCAAGATATGTCGAGGGGGAACGGCTACACCTTC. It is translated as CASSQDMSRGNGYTF.

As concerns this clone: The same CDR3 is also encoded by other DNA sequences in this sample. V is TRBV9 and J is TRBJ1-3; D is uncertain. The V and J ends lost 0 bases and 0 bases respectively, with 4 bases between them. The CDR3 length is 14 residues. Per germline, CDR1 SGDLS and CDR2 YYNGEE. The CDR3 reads CASSVASSGNTIYF. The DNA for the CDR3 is TGTGCCAGCAGCGTAGCCAGCTCTGGAAACACCATATATTTT.

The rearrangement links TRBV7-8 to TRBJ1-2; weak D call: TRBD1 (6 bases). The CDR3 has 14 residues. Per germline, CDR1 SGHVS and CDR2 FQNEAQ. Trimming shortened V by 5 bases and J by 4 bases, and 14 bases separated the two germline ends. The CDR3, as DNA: TGTGCCAGCAGCCGAGAACAGGGCACCTATGGCTACACCTTC. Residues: CASSREQGTYGYTF.

CDR3 coding DNA: TGTGCCAGCACCAACTTCCGACAGAGAGAGAGTTCTGGGGCCAACGTCCTGACTTTC. It translates to CASTNFRQRESSGANVLTF. This sequence joins TRBV5-6 and TRBJ2-6, with a tentative D call TRBD1 (5 bases). Trimming removed 6 bases at V and 1 base at J, with 23 bases between. There are 19 residues in the CDR3. The germline V gene has CDR1 SGHDT and CDR2 YYEEEE.

This CDR3 is CASSLGDSFYGYTF. The DNA for the CDR3 is TGCGCCAGCAGCTTGGGGGACAGCTTCTATGGCTACACCTTC. This chain uses TRBV5-1 with TRBJ1-2, with 7 positions matching TRBD1. The V gene's germline CDR1 is SGHRS and CDR2 YFSETQ. The J segment lost 4 bases and the V segment lost 0 bases, leaving 3 bases of the junction unmatched. CDR3 length: 14 amino acids.

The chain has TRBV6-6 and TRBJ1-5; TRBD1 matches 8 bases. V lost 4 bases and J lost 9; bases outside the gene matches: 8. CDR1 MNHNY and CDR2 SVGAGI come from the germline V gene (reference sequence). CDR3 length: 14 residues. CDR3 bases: TGTGCCAGCAGTTTGACAGGGGCCTATGGGCCCCAGCATTTT. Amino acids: CASSLTGAYGPQHF.

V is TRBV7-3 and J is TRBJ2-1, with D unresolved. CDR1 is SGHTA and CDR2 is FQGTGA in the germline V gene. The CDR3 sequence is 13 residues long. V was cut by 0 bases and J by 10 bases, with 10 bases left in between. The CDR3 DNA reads TGTGCCAGCAGCTTAACGATCGGGTGGGAGCAGTTCTTC. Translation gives CASSLTIGWEQFF.

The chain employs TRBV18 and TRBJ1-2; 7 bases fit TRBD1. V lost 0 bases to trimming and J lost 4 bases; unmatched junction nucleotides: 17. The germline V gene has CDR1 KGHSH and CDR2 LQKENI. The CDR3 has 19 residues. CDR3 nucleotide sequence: TGTGCCAGCTCACCACCGGGGGGCGGACAGGCCTCAAGGATCTATGGCTACACCTTC. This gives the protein CASSPPGGGQASRIYGYTF.

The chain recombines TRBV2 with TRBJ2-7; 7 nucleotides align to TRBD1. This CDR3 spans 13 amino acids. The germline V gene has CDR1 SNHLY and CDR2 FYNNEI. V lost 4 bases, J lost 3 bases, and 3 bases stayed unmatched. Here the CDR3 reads CASSGGQLYEQYF. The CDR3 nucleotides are TGTGCCAGCAGTGGGGGACAGCTCTACGAGCAGTACTTC.